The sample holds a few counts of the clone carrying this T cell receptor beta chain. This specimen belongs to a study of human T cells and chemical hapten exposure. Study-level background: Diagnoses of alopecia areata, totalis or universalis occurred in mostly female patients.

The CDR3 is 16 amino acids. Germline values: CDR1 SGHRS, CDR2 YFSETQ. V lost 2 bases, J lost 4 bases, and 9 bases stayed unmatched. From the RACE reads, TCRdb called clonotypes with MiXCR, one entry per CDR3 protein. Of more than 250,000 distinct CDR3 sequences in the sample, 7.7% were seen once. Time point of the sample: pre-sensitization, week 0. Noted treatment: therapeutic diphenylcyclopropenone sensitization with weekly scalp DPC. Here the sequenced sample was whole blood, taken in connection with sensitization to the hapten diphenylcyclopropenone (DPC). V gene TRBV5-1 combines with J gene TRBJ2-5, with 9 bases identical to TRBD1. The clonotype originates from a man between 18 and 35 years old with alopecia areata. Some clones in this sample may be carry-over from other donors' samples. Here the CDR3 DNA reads TGCGCCAGCAGCTTCCCTGGACAGGGGAGAAGAGAGACCCAGTACTTC. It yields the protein CASSFPGQGRRETQYF.